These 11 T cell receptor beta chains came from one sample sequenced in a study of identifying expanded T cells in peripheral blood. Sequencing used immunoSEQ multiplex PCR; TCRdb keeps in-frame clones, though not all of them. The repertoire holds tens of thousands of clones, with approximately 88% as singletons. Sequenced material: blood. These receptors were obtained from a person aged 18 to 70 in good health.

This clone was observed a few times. The CDR3 is CASRSTGGESQPQHF. The DNA of the CDR3 is TGTGCCAGCAGATCGACAGGGGGCGAATCTCAGCCCCAGCATTTT. This chain uses TRBV6-5 with TRBJ1-5, with 10 nucleotides matching TRBD1. V dropped 6 bases and J dropped 6; count of bases not matched to a gene: 8. This CDR3 spans 15 amino acids. Looked up from germline, CDR1 is MNHEY and CDR2 is SVGAGI.

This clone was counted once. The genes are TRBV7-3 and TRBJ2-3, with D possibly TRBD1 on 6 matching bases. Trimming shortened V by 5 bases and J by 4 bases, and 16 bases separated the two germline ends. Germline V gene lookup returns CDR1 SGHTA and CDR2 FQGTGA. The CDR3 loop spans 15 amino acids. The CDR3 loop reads CASSAQGIVADTQYF. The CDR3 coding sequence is TGTGCCAGCAGCGCGCAGGGGATAGTTGCAGATACGCAGTATTTT.

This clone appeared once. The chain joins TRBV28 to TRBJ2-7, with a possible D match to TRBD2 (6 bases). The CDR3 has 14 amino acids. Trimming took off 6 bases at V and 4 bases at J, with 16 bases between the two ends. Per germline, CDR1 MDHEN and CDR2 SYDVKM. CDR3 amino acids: CASSQPEGRYEQYF. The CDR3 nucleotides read TGTGCCAGCAGCCAACCGGAGGGCCGGTACGAGCAGTACTTC.

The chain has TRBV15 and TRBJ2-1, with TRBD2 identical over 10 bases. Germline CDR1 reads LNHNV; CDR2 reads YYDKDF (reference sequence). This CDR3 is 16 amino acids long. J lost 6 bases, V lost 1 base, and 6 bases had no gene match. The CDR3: CATSRARGLASNEQFF. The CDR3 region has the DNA TGTGCCACCAGCAGAGCGAGGGGACTAGCGTCCAATGAGCAGTTCTTC.

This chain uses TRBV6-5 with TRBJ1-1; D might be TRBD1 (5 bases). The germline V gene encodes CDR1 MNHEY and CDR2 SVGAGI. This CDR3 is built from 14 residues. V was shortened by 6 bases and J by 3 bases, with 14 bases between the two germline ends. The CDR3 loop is CASSFGPGDTEAFF. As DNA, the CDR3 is TGTGCCAGCAGCTTCGGACCGGGGGACACTGAAGCTTTCTTT.

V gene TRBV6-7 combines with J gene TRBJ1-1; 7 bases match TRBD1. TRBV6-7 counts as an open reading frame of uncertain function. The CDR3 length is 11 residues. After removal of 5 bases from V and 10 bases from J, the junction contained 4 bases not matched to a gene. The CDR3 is CASSTRQGAFF. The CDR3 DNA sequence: TGTGCCAGCAGTACGCGACAGGGAGCTTTCTTT.

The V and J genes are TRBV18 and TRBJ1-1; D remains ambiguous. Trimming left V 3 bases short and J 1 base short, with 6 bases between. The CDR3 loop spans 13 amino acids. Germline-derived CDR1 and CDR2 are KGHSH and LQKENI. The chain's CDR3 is CASSPIGNTEAFF. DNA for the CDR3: TGTGCCAGCTCACCTATTGGGAACACTGAAGCTTTCTTT.

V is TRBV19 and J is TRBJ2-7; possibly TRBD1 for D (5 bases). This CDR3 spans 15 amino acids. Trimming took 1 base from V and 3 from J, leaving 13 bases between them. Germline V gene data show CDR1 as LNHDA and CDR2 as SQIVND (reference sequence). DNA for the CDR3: TGTGCCAGTAGTATAGGAACCAGGGATCACTACGAGCAGTACTTC. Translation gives CASSIGTRDHYEQYF.

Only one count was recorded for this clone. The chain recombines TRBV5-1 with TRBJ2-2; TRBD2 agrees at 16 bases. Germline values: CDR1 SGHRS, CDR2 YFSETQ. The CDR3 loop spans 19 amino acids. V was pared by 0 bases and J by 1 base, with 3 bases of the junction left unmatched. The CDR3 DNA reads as TGCGCCAGCAGCTTGGTGGGACTAGCGGGAGGGAAGAACACCGGGGAGCTGTTTTTT. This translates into CASSLVGLAGGKNTGELFF.

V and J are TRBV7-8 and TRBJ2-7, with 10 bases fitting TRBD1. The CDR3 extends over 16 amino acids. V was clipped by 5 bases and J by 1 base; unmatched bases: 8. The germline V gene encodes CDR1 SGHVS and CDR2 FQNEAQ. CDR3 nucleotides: TGTGCCAGCAGCCCCCTCCGGACAGGGGGTTCCTACGAGCAGTACTTC. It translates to CASSPLRTGGSYEQYF.

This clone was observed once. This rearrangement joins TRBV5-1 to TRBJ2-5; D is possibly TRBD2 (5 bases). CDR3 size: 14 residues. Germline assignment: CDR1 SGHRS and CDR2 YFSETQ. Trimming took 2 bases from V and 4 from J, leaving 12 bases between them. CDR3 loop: CASSFQPSRETQYF. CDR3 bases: TGCGCCAGCAGCTTCCAGCCTAGCCGAGAGACCCAGTACTTC.